This T cell receptor beta chain was recovered during a study of cytomegalovirus exposure and HLA in healthy donors. The overall study: Drawn from HLA-typed donors, 65 million to 100 million unique TCRs were held in an early data release. Study conclusions and caveats: Researchers had no immune exposure information except CMV serostatus available. A link between a missense DCLRE1C variant and TCR beta V- and J-gene trimming emerged from a later analysis.

13 Jbeta primers and 60 Vbeta primers were used for the PCR. Some clones are missing from TCRdb's copy, which holds only in-frame ones; the method was immunoSEQ multiplex PCR. The data contain some 120,000 clones, roughly 80% of them singletons. Remarks on this clone: Its cognate antigen is unknown.

The sample taken for sequencing was PBMCs. This receptor was identified in a female donor in good health and CMV-seronegative.

CDR3 in amino acids: CASSSFKTGVAGYTF. DNA for the CDR3: TGTGCCAGCAGCTCCTTTAAGACAGGGGTTGCGGGCTACACCTTC. The chain combines TRBV6-1 with TRBJ1-2; 8 bases are shared with TRBD1. The V gene end was trimmed by 6 bases and the J gene end by 8 bases; junction bases not matched to a gene: 14. From germline, CDR1 is MNHNS and CDR2 SASEGT. The CDR3 has 15 amino acids.